A single sample is the source of the 21 T cell receptor beta chains below, sequenced in a study of T cell repertoires in cytomegalovirus infection. The antigens for these receptors are not known. One entry per CDR3 protein, called by TCRdb with MiXCR from the reads. The sample carries 900,000 to 950,000 distinct CDR3 sequences, roughly 31% recorded once. The sequencing used cultured CD8+ T cells from PBMCs, collected from culture after CMV antigen stimulation. The receptors originated from a human donor in good health (CMV status not recorded). Some clones in this sample may be carry-over from other donors' samples.

The chain recombines TRBV27 with TRBJ2-7, with 12 nucleotides matching TRBD2. Germline values: CDR1 MNHEY, CDR2 SMNVEV (reference sequence). This CDR3 spans 16 amino acids. J was trimmed by 3 bases and V by 6 bases; bases with no gene match: 9. CDR3: CASSPSSGGAVYEQYV. In DNA form, the CDR3 reads TGTGCCAGCAGCCCTTCTAGCGGGGGGGCTGTCTACGAGCAGTACGTC.

The rearrangement uses TRBV12-3 or TRBV12-4 and TRBJ1-2, with 7 bases aligning to TRBD1. This CDR3 has 16 amino acids. The junction had 11 bases not matched to a gene; V was cut back by 3 bases and J by 4 bases. The CDR3 nucleotides are TGTGCCAGCAGTTTCGTGACAGGGACTAGTAGCTATGGCTACACCTTC. Its translation is CASSFVTGTSSYGYTF.

This clonotype was observed a few times. The chain's CDR3 is CASSLAGGMSDTQYF. CDR3 sequence (DNA): TGTGCCAGCAGCTTAGCGGGGGGGATGTCAGATACGCAGTATTTT. The chain couples TRBV7-8 to TRBJ2-3; TRBD2 agrees at 7 bases. Germline-derived CDR1 and CDR2 are SGHVS and FQNEAQ. The CDR3 length is 15 residues. V gave up 0 bases and J gave up 4 bases; unmatched junction bases: 4. Filled out from reference TRBV7-8 and TRBJ2-3, the complete variable domain reads GAGVSQSPRYKVAKRGQDVALRCDPISGHVSLFWYQQALGQGPEFLTYFQNEAQLDKSGLPSDRFFAERPEGSVSTLKIQRTQQEDSAVYLCASSLAGGMSDTQYFGPGTRLTVL.

The chain carries TRBV29-1 and TRBJ2-1, with TRBD2 as a possible D gene (5 bases). V was trimmed by 2 bases and J by 8 bases, leaving 10 bases between them. The CDR3 loop spans 12 amino acids. Germline assignment: CDR1 SQVTM and CDR2 ANQGSEA. The CDR3 sequence: CSVEPSGDEQFF. The CDR3, as DNA: TGCAGCGTTGAACCAAGCGGCGATGAGCAGTTCTTC.

This clonotype was counted ten times or more. CDR3 sequence: CASSIPGQKTYEQYF. The CDR3 bases are TGTGCCAGCAGCATACCCGGACAGAAAACCTACGAGCAGTACTTC. V gene TRBV7-8 combines with J gene TRBJ2-7, with a weak D call TRBD1 (6 bases). Germline V gives CDR1 SGHVS, CDR2 FQNEAQ. The CDR3 consists of 15 residues. Trimming stripped 5 bases from V and 2 bases from J, with 16 bases between.

The sample holds many counts of this clonotype. Here the CDR3 reads CASSLGASRANYGYTF. CDR3 bases: TGTGCCAGCAGTCTGGGGGCTTCACGAGCTAACTATGGCTACACCTTC. The gene calls are TRBV7-9 and TRBJ1-2, with a tentative D call TRBD1 (6 bases). CDR1 SEHNR and CDR2 FQNEAQ come from the germline V gene (reference sequence). This CDR3 has 16 amino acids. V was clipped by 6 bases and J by 0 bases, with 17 bases between them.

V gene TRBV27 combines with J gene TRBJ1-5; D unresolved. V was clipped by 4 bases and J by 5 bases, with 12 bases between them. Germline V gives CDR1 MNHEY, CDR2 SMNVEV (reference sequence). This CDR3 is built from 14 residues. The CDR3 coding sequence is TGTGCCAGCAGTTCCGCGGGCTTGGATCAGCCCCAGCATTTT. Protein product: CASSSAGLDQPQHF.

The V gene is TRBV6-2 or TRBV6-3, the J gene TRBJ1-1, with 9 positions matching TRBD1. Germline CDR1 is MNHEY and CDR2 is SVGEGT. V lost 0 bases to trimming and J lost 0 bases; unmatched junction nucleotides: 5. This CDR3 has 17 amino acids. DNA of the CDR3: TGTGCCAGCAGTTACTCTAGAACAGGGGGCTTGAACACTGAAGCTTTCTTT. This codes for CASSYSRTGGLNTEAFF.

J is TRBJ2-3 and V is TRBV7-6; possible D gene TRBD1, 6 bases. Per germline, CDR1 SGHVS and CDR2 FNYEAQ. The CDR3 loop spans 18 amino acids. Between the trimmed V and J ends, which lost 1 base and 2 bases, there was a span of 19 bases. The CDR3 bases are TGTGCCAGCAGCTTAGTACAGGGTCCCTCTGCATTCACAGATACGCAGTATTTT. Protein product: CASSLVQGPSAFTDTQYF.

The gene calls are TRBV5-4 and TRBJ2-2; D call uncertain. Germline lookup yields CDR1 SGHNT and CDR2 YYREEE (reference sequence). Trimming removed 4 bases from V and 5 bases from J, with 18 bases in between. There are 16 residues in the CDR3. CDR3 in amino acids: CASSAFEVPVTGELFF. Here the CDR3 DNA reads TGTGCCAGCAGCGCGTTCGAGGTTCCGGTGACCGGGGAGCTGTTTTTT.

This chain connects TRBV15 to TRBJ1-1; D not resolved. Germline V CDR1 and CDR2: LNHNV, YYDKDF (reference sequence). The V end was cut by 0 bases, the J end by 0 bases, with 5 bases between. This CDR3 contains 14 residues. The CDR3 region is CATSRDIVNTEAFF. The CDR3 bases are TGTGCCACCAGCAGAGATATAGTGAACACTGAAGCTTTCTTT.

This rearrangement joins TRBV9 to TRBJ1-1, with D perhaps matching TRBD1 (5 bases). There are 16 residues in the CDR3. Trimming took off 3 bases at V and 0 bases at J, with 15 bases between the two ends. Germline V lookup: CDR1 SGDLS, CDR2 YYNGEE. CDR3 amino acids: CASSAPRVDVNTEAFF. The DNA for the CDR3 is TGTGCCAGCAGCGCCCCCAGGGTTGATGTGAACACTGAAGCTTTCTTT.

This clonotype was detected only once. V usage is TRBV7-6 and J usage is TRBJ2-3, with 15 bases lining up with TRBD2. There are 19 residues in the CDR3. The V segment lost 5 bases and the J segment 0 bases; nucleotides outside the gene matches: 9. Per the germline V gene, CDR1 is SGHVS and CDR2 is FNYEAQ. The CDR3 DNA follows: TGTGCCAGCAGCGGGGGACTAGCGGGGGGAAACTCTAGCACAGATACGCAGTATTTT. It encodes CASSGGLAGGNSSTDTQYF.

The V and J genes are TRBV4-3 and TRBJ1-2; TRBD1 might be the D (5 bases). Germline V lookup: CDR1 LGHNA, CDR2 YSLEER. The V end lost 4 bases, the J end lost 5 bases, and 20 bases lay between the germline ends. This CDR3 contains 16 residues. The CDR3 coding sequence is TGCGCCAGCAGCCGGTCCAGGGAGACCCTATGGTATGGCTACACCTTC. This gives the protein CASSRSRETLWYGYTF.

The genes are TRBV15 and TRBJ2-1, with D perhaps matching TRBD1 (5 bases). The germline V and J ends were trimmed by 6 bases and 1 base, with 10 bases remaining between them. Germline V gene sequence: CDR1 LNHNV, CDR2 YYDKDF (reference sequence). The CDR3 contains 14 residues. CDR3 in amino acids: CATRGKGSYNEQFF. In DNA, the CDR3 is TGTGCCACCAGAGGGAAGGGGTCCTACAATGAGCAGTTCTTC. Full variable domain (remainder filled in from reference TRBV15 and TRBJ2-1): DAMVIQNPRYQVTQFGKPVTLSCSQTLNHNVMYWYQQKSSQAPKLLFHYYDKDFNNEADTPDNFQSRRPNTSFCFLDIRSPGLGDTAMYLCATRGKGSYNEQFFGPGTRLTVL.

The chain couples TRBV13 to TRBJ2-5; perhaps D is TRBD1 or TRBD2 (6 bases each). Germline CDR1 PRHDT, CDR2 FYEKMQ (reference sequence). Trimming removed 4 bases at V and 5 bases at J, with 11 bases between. The CDR3 is 13 residues long. Written as DNA, the CDR3 is TGTGCCAGCAGCTCTTGGAGGGGGGAGACCCAGTACTTC. Encoded protein: CASSSWRGETQYF. The whole variable domain, remainder taken from reference TRBV13 and TRBJ2-5, is AAGVIQSPRHLIKEKRETATLKCYPIPRHDTVYWYQQGPGQDPQFLISFYEKMQSDKGSIPDRFSAQQFSDYHSELNMSSLELGDSALYFCASSSWRGETQYFGPGTRLLVL.

The chain recombines TRBV7-9 with TRBJ1-4, with TRBD1 matching over 7 bases. With 5 bases clipped from V and 4 bases from J, the junction kept 4 bases outside the gene matches. The germline V gene has CDR1 SEHNR and CDR2 FQNEAQ (reference sequence). The CDR3 runs 14 residues. DNA of the CDR3: TGTGCCAGCAGCCAGGGGGGACGTAATGAAAAACTGTTTTTT. Translation gives CASSQGGRNEKLFF.

This chain links TRBV29-1 with TRBJ2-7; 7 nucleotides line up with TRBD2. The V gene end was trimmed by 5 bases and the J gene end by 0 bases; junction bases not matched to a gene: 7. The CDR3 is 14 amino acids. Looked up from germline, CDR1 is SQVTM and CDR2 is ANQGSEA. In DNA, the CDR3 is TGCAGCGTTTTACGGGACTACGGCTCCTACGAGCAGTACTTC. Translated: CSVLRDYGSYEQYF.

The J gene is TRBJ1-1, the V gene TRBV7-9; a weak D match, TRBD1 (6 bases). The CDR3 extends over 16 amino acids. The germline V gene encodes CDR1 SEHNR and CDR2 FQNEAQ (reference sequence). The ends were cut back, 4 bases at V and 4 bases at J, with 19 bases in the middle. In DNA form, the CDR3 reads TGTGCCAGCAGCTCCTCTGGGTCAGGGGTAATCACTGAAGCTTTCTTT. Translating it yields CASSSSGSGVITEAFF.

This clonotype was counted a few times. V gene TRBV18 combines with J gene TRBJ2-1, with a possible D match to TRBD1 (6 bases). Trimming took 1 base from V and 5 from J, leaving 18 bases between them. There are 17 residues in the CDR3. Germline CDR1 and CDR2: KGHSH and LQKENI. The CDR3, as DNA: TGTGCCAGCTCACCACTCTGGACAACAGGGAATAACAATGAGCAGTTCTTC. This translates into CASSPLWTTGNNNEQFF.

The rearrangement uses TRBV2 and TRBJ2-1; 7 bases map to TRBD2. The length of the CDR3 is 14 residues. The trim removed 7 bases at V and 3 bases at J, leaving 6 bases unmatched. Germline V gives CDR1 SNHLY, CDR2 FYNNEI. The CDR3 reads CASTPAGDYNEQFF. The CDR3 coding sequence is TGTGCCAGCACCCCTGCGGGGGACTACAATGAGCAGTTCTTC.